This passage covers 17 T cell receptor beta chains from one sample sequenced in a study of blood T cell repertoires in COVID-19. Some clones are missing from TCRdb's copy, which holds only in-frame ones; the method was immunoSEQ multiplex PCR. The table records around 100,000 clones, 84% of them present only once. The sample consisted of peripheral blood. The source of these receptors is a man between 60 and 70 years old with acute or convalescent COVID-19.

The chain carries TRBV5-1 and TRBJ1-2; TRBD1 agrees at 12 bases. J was trimmed by 4 bases and V by 4 bases; bases with no gene match: 8. The CDR3 length is 16 residues. Germline CDR1 and CDR2: SGHRS and YFSETQ. The CDR3 DNA follows: TGCGCCAGCAGCCCGGGACAGGGGGCTAGTGGCTATGGCTACACCTTC. It specifies CASSPGQGASGYGYTF. The full variable domain, in which reference TRBV5-1 and TRBJ1-2 provide the parts outside the CDR3, is KAGVTQTPRYLIKTRGQQVTLSCSPISGHRSVSWYQQTPGQGLQFLFEYFSETQRNKGNFPGRFSGRQFSNSRSEMNVSTLELGDSALYLCASSPGQGASGYGYTFGSGTRLTVV.

As concerns this clone: Other DNA variants within this sample encode the same CDR3. The genes are TRBV5-6 and TRBJ1-4; D ambiguous. Trimming pared 0 bases from V and 8 bases from J, leaving 11 bases between. Germline loops: CDR1 SGHDT, CDR2 YYEEEE. The CDR3 consists of 14 residues. CDR3: CASSLGQVEEKLFF. The CDR3 region has the DNA TGTGCCAGCAGCTTGGGGCAGGTTGAGGAAAAACTGTTTTTT.

The chain is built from TRBV28 and TRBJ1-1; 12 bases align to TRBD1. This CDR3 region has 16 residues. Germline CDR1 MDHEN, CDR2 SYDVKM. V was pared by 2 bases and J by 3 bases, with 4 bases of the junction left unmatched. The CDR3 loop reads CASSLGTGGLDTEAFF. CDR3 nucleotide sequence: TGTGCCAGCAGTTTAGGGACAGGGGGCTTGGACACTGAAGCTTTCTTT.

This clone was seen only once. This rearrangement joins TRBV28 to TRBJ1-6, with unresolved D. V lost 3 bases, J lost 4 bases, and 4 bases lay in between. This CDR3 is built from 13 residues. Germline V gene data show CDR1 as MDHEN and CDR2 as SYDVKM. The CDR3 DNA follows: TGTGCCAGCAGTTTCGGGTATAATTCACCCCTCCACTTT. Protein product: CASSFGYNSPLHF.

The genes are TRBV2 and TRBJ2-1, with 8 nucleotides matching TRBD1. V shed 4 bases and J 7 bases; nucleotides not matched to a gene: 6. The germline gives CDR1 SNHLY, CDR2 FYNNEI. The CDR3 loop spans 14 amino acids. As DNA, the CDR3 is TGTGCCAGCAGTGGTGGGACAGGACATAATGAGCAGTTCTTC. Encoded protein: CASSGGTGHNEQFF.

The genes are TRBV9 and TRBJ2-1, with a tentative D call TRBD1 (5 bases). The CDR3 sequence is 15 residues long. Germline lookup yields CDR1 SGDLS and CDR2 YYNGEE. Trimming took 0 bases from V and 1 from J, leaving 8 bases between them. The CDR3 loop is CASSVDTGSYNEQFF. The CDR3 DNA sequence: TGTGCCAGCAGCGTAGATACAGGTTCCTACAATGAGCAGTTCTTC. Together with reference TRBV9 and TRBJ2-1, the CDR3 gives the full variable domain: DSGVTQTPKHLITATGQRVTLRCSPRSGDLSVYWYQQSLDQGLQFLIQYYNGEERAKGNILERFSAQQFPDLHSELNLSSLELGDSALYFCASSVDTGSYNEQFFGPGTRLTVL.

Only a few counts were recorded for this clone. CDR3 amino acids: CSVNRGAEQFF. In DNA form, the CDR3 reads TGCAGCGTTAACCGGGGGGCTGAGCAGTTCTTC. The chain has TRBV29-1 and TRBJ2-1, with D possibly being TRBD2 (7 bases). The V gene's germline CDR1 is SQVTM and CDR2 ANQGSEA. This CDR3 has 11 residues. V dropped 5 bases and J dropped 9 bases, with 11 bases sitting between them.

V is TRBV5-8 and J is TRBJ2-2; TRBD1 matches 8 bases. CDR3 size: 15 residues. V gave up 4 bases and J gave up 5 bases; unmatched junction bases: 7. CDR1 is SGHTS and CDR2 is YDEGEE in the germline V gene. The CDR3 here is CASSRGQGLTGELFF. In DNA, the CDR3 is TGTGCCAGCAGCCGCGGACAGGGACTTACCGGGGAGCTGTTTTTT.

The gene calls are TRBV5-6 and TRBJ1-5; no clear D gene. V lost 1 base and J lost 0, with 8 bases in between. Germline values: CDR1 SGHDT, CDR2 YYEEEE. The CDR3 has 15 amino acids. CDR3 nucleotide sequence: TGTGCCAGCAGCTTGCGGAGCTATAGCAATCAGCCCCAGCATTTT. Translated: CASSLRSYSNQPQHF. Variable domain in full (rest from reference TRBV5-6 and TRBJ1-5): DAGVTQSPTHLIKTRGQQVTLRCSPKSGHDTVSWYQQALGQGPQFIFQYYEEEERQRGNFPDRFSGHQFPNYSSELNVNALLLGDSALYLCASSLRSYSNQPQHFGDGTRLSIL.

CDR3 DNA sequence: TGCAGCGTTGAAACCGGTGGATACGGGGAGCTATTCTACGAGCAGTACTTC. It translates to CSVETGGYGELFYEQYF. The V gene is TRBV29-1, the J gene TRBJ2-7, with D tentatively TRBD2 (5 bases). From germline, CDR1 is SQVTM and CDR2 ANQGSEA. The CDR3 contains 17 residues. V was trimmed by 2 bases and J by 3 bases, leaving 23 bases between them.

This clone has just one count. The chain uses TRBV5-1 and TRBJ1-6; D gene uncertain. The CDR3 sequence is 15 residues long. The V end lost 5 bases, the J end lost 11 bases, and 20 bases lay between the germline ends. Germline CDR1 reads SGHRS; CDR2 reads YFSETQ. CDR3 bases: TGCGCCAGCAGAGGCTCTGGAGCTCTCCTACCACCCCTCCACTTT. This gives the protein CASRGSGALLPPLHF.

The V gene is TRBV6-5, the J gene TRBJ1-2, with TRBD1 as a possible D gene (6 bases). Trimming took off 7 bases at V and 4 bases at J, with 19 bases between the two ends. Looked up from germline, CDR1 is MNHEY and CDR2 is SVGAGI. CDR3 length: 15 amino acids. DNA for the CDR3: TGTGCCAGCACCCCTACGGGGGGGGGCTTCTATGGCTACACCTTC. Amino acid sequence: CASTPTGGGFYGYTF.

The V and J genes are TRBV9 and TRBJ1-1; perhaps TRBD1 as D (5 bases). Germline V gives CDR1 SGDLS, CDR2 YYNGEE. V was clipped by 2 bases and J by 4 bases, with 15 bases between them. This CDR3 has 15 residues. Here the CDR3 DNA reads TGTGCCAGCAGCGTGGTGGCAGGGCTCGGCACTGAAGCTTTCTTT. Its protein is CASSVVAGLGTEAFF. Together with reference TRBV9 and TRBJ1-1, the CDR3 gives the full variable domain: DSGVTQTPKHLITATGQRVTLRCSPRSGDLSVYWYQQSLDQGLQFLIQYYNGEERAKGNILERFSAQQFPDLHSELNLSSLELGDSALYFCASSVVAGLGTEAFFGQGTRLTVV.

The chain's CDR3 is CASSPRGGGGNTEAFF. The CDR3 DNA reads as TGTGCCAGCAGCCCTCGCGGGGGAGGGGGAAACACTGAAGCTTTCTTT. This chain joins TRBV9 and TRBJ1-1; weak D call: TRBD1 (6 bases). The CDR3 runs 16 residues. V lost 4 bases to trimming and J lost 2 bases, with 18 bases between them. CDR1 is SGDLS, CDR2 YYNGEE, per germline.

J is TRBJ1-5 and V is TRBV7-2, with D unclear. The length of the CDR3 is 13 residues. The V end was cut by 1 base, the J end by 4 bases, with 5 bases between. CDR1 SGHTA and CDR2 FQGNSA come from the germline V gene. CDR3 bases: TGTGCCAGCAGCTTAGGGGCAAATCAGCCCCAGCATTTT. Protein sequence: CASSLGANQPQHF.

The chain couples TRBV10-2 to TRBJ2-7, with 9 bases identical to TRBD1. The CDR3 covers 14 residues. Germline-derived CDR1 and CDR2 are WSHSY and SAAADI. With 6 bases clipped from V and 3 bases from J, the junction kept 6 bases outside the gene matches. The CDR3 region has the DNA TGCGCCAGCAGAGGGACAGGGAATCTCTACGAGCAGTACTTC. Protein product: CASRGTGNLYEQYF.

Regarding this clone: Different DNA sequences within this sample yield the same CDR3. This rearrangement joins TRBV5-4 to TRBJ1-2; 9 bases line up with TRBD1. Looked up from germline, CDR1 is SGHNT and CDR2 is YYREEE (reference sequence). V lost 2 bases, J lost 8 bases, and 4 bases stayed unmatched. The CDR3 length is 13 residues. The CDR3 here is CASSLDRGRGYTF. The CDR3 DNA sequence: TGTGCCAGCAGCTTAGACAGGGGGAGAGGCTACACCTTC. The variable domain in full, with the rest retrieved from reference TRBV5-4 and TRBJ1-2, is ETGVTQSPTHLIKTRGQQVTLRCSSQSGHNTVSWYQQALGQGPQFIFQYYREEENGRGNFPPRFSGLQFPNYSSELNVNALELDDSALYLCASSLDRGRGYTFGSGTRLTVV.